These 8 T cell receptor beta chains came from one sample sequenced in a study of cytomegalovirus exposure and HLA in healthy donors. PCR primers comprised 60 Vbeta and 13 Jbeta primers. Profiled with immunoSEQ multiplex PCR; TCRdb holds only in-frame clones, not every one. The top ten clones hold more than 1.5% of a sample with about 180,000 clones, around 76% of them seen once. Sequencing was carried out using PBMCs. Receptors were obtained from a man aged 35-49 years in good health and CMV-seronegative.

The rearrangement uses TRBV4-1 and TRBJ1-2; no clear D gene. Germline loops: CDR1 MGHRA, CDR2 YSYEKL. The CDR3 has 14 residues. V lost 0 bases and J 2 bases, leaving 7 bases between the germline ends. CDR3 sequence: CASSQEPVNYGYTF. The CDR3 DNA sequence: TGCGCCAGCAGCCAAGAACCAGTGAACTATGGCTACACCTTC.

This CDR3 is CASSQPPSGTSYEQYF. CDR3 DNA: TGTGCCAGCAGCCAGCCCCCTAGCGGGACCTCCTACGAGCAGTACTTC. The chain is built from TRBV11-2 and TRBJ2-7, with 9 bases lining up with TRBD2. Germline trimming cut 5 bases from V and 0 bases from J; bases unmatched to any gene: 8. Germline V gene data show CDR1 as SGHAT and CDR2 as FQNNGV. The CDR3 runs to 16 residues.

The gene calls are TRBV29-1 and TRBJ2-5; the D gene is possibly TRBD1 (6 bases). In germline, CDR1 is SQVTM, CDR2 ANQGSEA. The V and J ends lost 5 bases and 8 bases respectively, with 15 bases between them. The CDR3 consists of 12 residues. The CDR3 nucleotides read TGCAGCGTTCAGACAGGCGTGAAAACCCAGTACTTC. It is translated as CSVQTGVKTQYF.

This clone turned up a few times. Other DNA sequences within the sample encode an identical CDR3. The chain couples TRBV7-9 to TRBJ1-1; TRBD1 matches at 7 bases. Germline V CDR1 and CDR2: SEHNR, FQNEAQ (reference sequence). CDR3 length: 14 residues. The junction had 3 bases not matched to a gene; V was cut back by 5 bases and J by 0 bases. The CDR3 nucleotides are TGTGCCAGCAGCCCGGGACAGATGAACACTGAAGCTTTCTTT. Translation gives CASSPGQMNTEAFF.

This clone is a singleton in its sample. Other DNA sequences in the same sample also yield this CDR3. J is TRBJ2-3 and V is TRBV4-3; 15 positions match TRBD2. V was clipped by 3 bases and J by 0 bases; unmatched bases: 4. Germline V gives CDR1 LGHNA, CDR2 YSLEER. CDR3 size: 18 residues. CDR3 loop: CASSQGTSGGHSTDTQYF. The CDR3, as DNA: TGCGCCAGCAGCCAGGGGACTAGCGGGGGGCACAGCACAGATACGCAGTATTTT.

This chain uses TRBV19 with TRBJ2-7; TRBD2 matches 9 bases. Trimming took 3 bases from V and 3 from J; bases not matched to a gene: 6. The CDR3 is 15 residues long. Germline V gene sequence: CDR1 LNHDA, CDR2 SQIVND (reference sequence). CDR3 nucleotides: TGTGCCAGTAGTATGGGAGCTAGCGGGGTCTACGAGCAGTACTTC. Translating it yields CASSMGASGVYEQYF. The full variable domain, its missing parts supplied by reference TRBV19 and TRBJ2-7, is DGGITQSPKYLFRKEGQNVTLSCEQNLNHDAMYWYRQDPGQGLRLIYYSQIVNDFQKGDIAEGYSVSREKKESFPLTVTSAQKNPTAFYLCASSMGASGVYEQYFGPGTRLTVT.

This clone appeared a single time. This chain joins TRBV28 and TRBJ2-3; D perhaps matches TRBD2 (5 bases). The CDR3 totals 14 residues. Germline loops: CDR1 MDHEN, CDR2 SYDVKM. V lost 7 bases and J 4 bases, leaving 15 bases between the germline ends. CDR3 nucleotide sequence: TGTGCCAGCACCCCCGCTGACGGGGCAGATACGCAGTATTTT. It translates to CASTPADGADTQYF.

The genes are TRBV6-5 and TRBJ1-5; D is ambiguous. Trimming removed 5 bases at V and 0 bases at J, with 11 bases between. CDR3 size: 15 residues. Looked up from germline, CDR1 is MNHEY and CDR2 is SVGAGI. In nucleotides, the CDR3 is TGTGCCAGCAGTACCCACCGAGCTAGCAATCAGCCCCAGCATTTT. Translated: CASSTHRASNQPQHF.